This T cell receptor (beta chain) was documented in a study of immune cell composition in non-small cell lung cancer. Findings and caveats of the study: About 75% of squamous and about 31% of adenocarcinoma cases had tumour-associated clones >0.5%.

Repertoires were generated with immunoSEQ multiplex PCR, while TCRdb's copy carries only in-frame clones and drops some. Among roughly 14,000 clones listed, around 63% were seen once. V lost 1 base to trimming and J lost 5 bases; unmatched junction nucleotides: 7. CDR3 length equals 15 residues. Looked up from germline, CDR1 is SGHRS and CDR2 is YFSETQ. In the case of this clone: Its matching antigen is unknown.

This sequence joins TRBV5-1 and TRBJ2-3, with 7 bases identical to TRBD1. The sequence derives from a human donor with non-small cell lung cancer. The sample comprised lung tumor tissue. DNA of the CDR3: TGCGCCAGCAGCTTGACAGGGGTTGGCCAAGATACGCAGTATTTT. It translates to CASSLTGVGQDTQYF.